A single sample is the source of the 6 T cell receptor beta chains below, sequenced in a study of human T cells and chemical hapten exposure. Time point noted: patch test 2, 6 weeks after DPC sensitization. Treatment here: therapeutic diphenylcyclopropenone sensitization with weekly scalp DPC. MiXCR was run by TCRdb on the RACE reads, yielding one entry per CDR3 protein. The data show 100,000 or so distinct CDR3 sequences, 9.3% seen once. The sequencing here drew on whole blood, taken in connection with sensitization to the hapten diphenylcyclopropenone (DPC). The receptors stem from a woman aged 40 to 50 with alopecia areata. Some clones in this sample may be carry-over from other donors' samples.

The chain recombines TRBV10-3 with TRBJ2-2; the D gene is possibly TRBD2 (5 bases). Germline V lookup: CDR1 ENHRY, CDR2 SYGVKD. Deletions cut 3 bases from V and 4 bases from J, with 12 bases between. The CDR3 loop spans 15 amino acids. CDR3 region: CAISESADSTGELFF. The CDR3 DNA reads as TGTGCCATCAGTGAATCAGCGGATTCCACCGGGGAGCTGTTTTTT.

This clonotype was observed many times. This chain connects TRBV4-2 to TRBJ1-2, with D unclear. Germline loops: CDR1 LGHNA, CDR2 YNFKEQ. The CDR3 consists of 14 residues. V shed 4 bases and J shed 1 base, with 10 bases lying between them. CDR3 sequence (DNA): TGTGCCAGCAGCCGAACGGAACTTAACTATGGCTACACCTTC. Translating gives CASSRTELNYGYTF.

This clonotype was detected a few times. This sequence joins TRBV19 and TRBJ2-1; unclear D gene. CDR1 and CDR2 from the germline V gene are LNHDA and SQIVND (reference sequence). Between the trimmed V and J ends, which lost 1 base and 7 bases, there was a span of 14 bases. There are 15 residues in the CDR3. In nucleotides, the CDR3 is TGTGCCAGTAGTATAGGCGACCTCCCTGGGAATGAGCAGTTCTTC. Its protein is CASSIGDLPGNEQFF.

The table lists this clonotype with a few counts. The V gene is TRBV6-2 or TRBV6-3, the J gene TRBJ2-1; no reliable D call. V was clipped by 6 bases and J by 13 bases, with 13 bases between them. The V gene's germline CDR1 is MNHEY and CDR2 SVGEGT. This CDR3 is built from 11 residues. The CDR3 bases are TGTGCCAGCAGGTCCCTTCTGGGACAGTTCTTC. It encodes CASRSLLGQFF.

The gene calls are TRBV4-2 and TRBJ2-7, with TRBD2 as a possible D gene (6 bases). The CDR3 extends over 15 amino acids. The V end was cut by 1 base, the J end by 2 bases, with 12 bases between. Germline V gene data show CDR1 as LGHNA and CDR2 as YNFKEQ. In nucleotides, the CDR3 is TGTGCCAGCAGCCAAGGGGGGGAGCCCACCTACGAGCAGTACTTC. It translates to CASSQGGEPTYEQYF.

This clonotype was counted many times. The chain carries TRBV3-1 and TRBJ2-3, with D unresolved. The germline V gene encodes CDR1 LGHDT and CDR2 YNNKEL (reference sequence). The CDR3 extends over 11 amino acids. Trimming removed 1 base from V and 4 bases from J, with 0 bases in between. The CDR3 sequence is CASSQADTQYF. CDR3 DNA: TGTGCCAGCAGCCAAGCAGATACGCAGTATTTT.